One and the same sample provided the 21 T cell receptor beta chains below, sequenced in a study of CXCR3-negative and CXCR3-positive naive CD8 T cells. 5' RACE that incorporated UMI labels was used to prepare the TRB cDNA libraries. TCRdb re-called the 5' RACE reads and shows each CDR3 protein once, DNA omitted. This repertoire includes about 150,000 distinct CDR3 sequences. Study-level results: CXCR3-positive naive cells had more hydrophobic TRB CDR3s than CXCR3-negative naive cells.

Their antigen targets remain unknown. Sequencing was done on a sample of naive CXCR3+ CD8+ T cells from blood. Specified subset: CD45RO-CCR7+CD27+CD95- naive CD8+ T cells expressing CXCR3 (TNR3+). The receptors originated from a human donor in good health. Some clones in this sample may be carry-over from other donors' samples.

V is TRBV6-6 and J is TRBJ2-3; TCRdb names TRBD1, which stays unverified in the absence of DNA. Germline V lookup: CDR1 MNHNY, CDR2 SVGAGI (reference sequence). This CDR3 comprises 19 residues. The CDR3: CASSYSWGPREVGTDTQYF.

The chain carries TRBV29-1 and TRBJ2-7. This CDR3 spans 12 amino acids. Per the germline V gene, CDR1 is SQVTM and CDR2 is ANQGSEA. CDR3 sequence reads: CSVSPSSYEQYF.

The V and J genes are TRBV6-2 or TRBV6-3 and TRBJ2-7; TCRdb indicates TRBD1, and absent DNA this call remains unverified. Germline V gene sequence: CDR1 MNHEY, CDR2 SVGEGT. This CDR3 contains 16 residues. The CDR3: CASSYRLTDSSYEQYF.

The V call is TRBV15, the J call TRBJ2-7. The CDR3 runs to 16 residues. Germline CDR1 reads LNHNV; CDR2 reads YYDKDF (reference sequence). This CDR3 reads CATSRGLTNTGYEQYF.

The gene calls are TRBV12-3 or TRBV12-4 and TRBJ2-5; absent DNA, TCRdb's TRBD1 call cannot be checked. The CDR3 has 15 amino acids. The CDR3 reads CASSLFRQGQETQYF.

The chain carries TRBV3-1 and TRBJ2-7; TCRdb names TRBD1, which stays unverified in the absence of DNA. The CDR3 extends over 15 amino acids. Germline V gene lookup returns CDR1 LGHDT and CDR2 YNNKEL (reference sequence). The CDR3 region is CASSPFRGGGYEQYF.

V gene TRBV28 combines with J gene TRBJ2-6; TCRdb's D gene call, TRBD2, goes unchecked for lack of DNA. This CDR3 spans 17 amino acids. From germline, CDR1 is MDHEN and CDR2 SYDVKM. CDR3 region: CASMALDRATGANVLTF.

The rearrangement joins TRBV7-3 to TRBJ2-3. Germline V gene lookup returns CDR1 SGHTA and CDR2 FQGTGA. CDR3 length equals 13 residues. The CDR3 protein is CASRDGGTDTQYF.

This chain joins TRBV6-6 and TRBJ2-2; TCRdb designates TRBD2, a call that cannot be tested without DNA. The CDR3 is 13 amino acids. Germline V gene sequence: CDR1 MNHNY, CDR2 SVGAGI (reference sequence). The CDR3: CAAGGVGTGELFF.

The chain employs TRBV15 and TRBJ2-7; the D call from TCRdb, TRBD2, cannot be confirmed without DNA. From germline, CDR1 is LNHNV and CDR2 YYDKDF (reference sequence). This CDR3 spans 15 amino acids. The CDR3 loop is CATSSALAGRYEQYF.

V gene TRBV20-1 combines with J gene TRBJ2-7; TCRdb outputs TRBD1, but without DNA this stays unchecked. CDR3 size: 14 residues. Germline lookup yields CDR1 DFQATT and CDR2 SNEGSKA (reference sequence). The CDR3 region is CSASGGGDLDEQYF.

The rearrangement joins TRBV7-3 to TRBJ2-2; TCRdb proposes TRBD2, but this gene call is untestable without DNA. There are 16 residues in the CDR3. CDR1 is SGHTA and CDR2 is FQGTGA in the germline V gene. CDR3: CASSSTSGRDTGELFF.

The V call is TRBV7-7, the J call TRBJ2-1; TCRdb's D call, TRBD1, is unchecked because there is no DNA. This CDR3 comprises 15 residues. Germline-derived CDR1 and CDR2 are SSHAT and FNYEAQ (reference sequence). CDR3: CASSPRTGSYNEQFF.

The chain combines TRBV6-5 with TRBJ2-4; without DNA, the TCRdb call of TRBD1 cannot be checked. This CDR3 is built from 15 residues. The V gene's germline CDR1 is MNHEY and CDR2 SVGAGI. The CDR3 loop is CASSYSIYRGNIQYF.

Here the CDR3 reads CASTMTVSDTEAFF. The chain combines TRBV5-1 with TRBJ1-1; TCRdb calls TRBD1, which cannot be checked without DNA. This CDR3 contains 14 residues. Germline-derived CDR1 and CDR2 are SGHRS and YFSETQ.

This chain connects TRBV11-3 to TRBJ2-2; lacking DNA, the TRBD1 call made by TCRdb goes unchecked. From germline, CDR1 is SGHNT and CDR2 YENEEA. This CDR3 is built from 15 residues. The CDR3 loop is CASRPPGSNTGELFF.

This CDR3 is CASSQPDRDQETQYF. This chain uses TRBV7-9 with TRBJ2-5. CDR1 is SEHNR and CDR2 is FQNEAQ in the germline V gene (reference sequence). The CDR3 loop spans 15 amino acids. The full variable domain, in which reference TRBV7-9 and TRBJ2-5 provide the parts outside the CDR3, is DTGVSQNPRHKITKRGQNVTFRCDPISEHNRLYWYRQTLGQGPEFLTYFQNEAQLEKSRLLSDRFSAERPKGSFSTLEIQRTEQGDSAMYLCASSQPDRDQETQYFGPGTRLLVL.

The chain recombines TRBV11-2 with TRBJ2-1; the TCRdb D gene call, TRBD1, has no DNA to confirm it. Germline V CDR1 and CDR2: SGHAT, FQNNGV. The CDR3 consists of 17 residues. The CDR3 sequence is CASSLPQVPGAYNEQFF.

V is TRBV7-9 and J is TRBJ2-5; the TCRdb D gene call, TRBD2, has no DNA to confirm it. The CDR3 has 15 amino acids. CDR1 SEHNR and CDR2 FQNEAQ come from the germline V gene (reference sequence). Here the CDR3 reads CASSLVLAGDETQYF.

This chain uses TRBV29-1 with TRBJ2-2; TCRdb returns TRBD1, unconfirmable since there is no DNA. The CDR3 covers 14 residues. Germline CDR1 reads SQVTM; CDR2 reads ANQGSEA. This chain's CDR3 is CSVGAGGNTGELFF.

The V and J genes are TRBV29-1 and TRBJ2-3; there is no DNA to check the TCRdb D call of TRBD2. The CDR3 is 16 residues long. Germline lookup yields CDR1 SQVTM and CDR2 ANQGSEA. The CDR3 loop is CSVEDSAGGPTDTQYF.